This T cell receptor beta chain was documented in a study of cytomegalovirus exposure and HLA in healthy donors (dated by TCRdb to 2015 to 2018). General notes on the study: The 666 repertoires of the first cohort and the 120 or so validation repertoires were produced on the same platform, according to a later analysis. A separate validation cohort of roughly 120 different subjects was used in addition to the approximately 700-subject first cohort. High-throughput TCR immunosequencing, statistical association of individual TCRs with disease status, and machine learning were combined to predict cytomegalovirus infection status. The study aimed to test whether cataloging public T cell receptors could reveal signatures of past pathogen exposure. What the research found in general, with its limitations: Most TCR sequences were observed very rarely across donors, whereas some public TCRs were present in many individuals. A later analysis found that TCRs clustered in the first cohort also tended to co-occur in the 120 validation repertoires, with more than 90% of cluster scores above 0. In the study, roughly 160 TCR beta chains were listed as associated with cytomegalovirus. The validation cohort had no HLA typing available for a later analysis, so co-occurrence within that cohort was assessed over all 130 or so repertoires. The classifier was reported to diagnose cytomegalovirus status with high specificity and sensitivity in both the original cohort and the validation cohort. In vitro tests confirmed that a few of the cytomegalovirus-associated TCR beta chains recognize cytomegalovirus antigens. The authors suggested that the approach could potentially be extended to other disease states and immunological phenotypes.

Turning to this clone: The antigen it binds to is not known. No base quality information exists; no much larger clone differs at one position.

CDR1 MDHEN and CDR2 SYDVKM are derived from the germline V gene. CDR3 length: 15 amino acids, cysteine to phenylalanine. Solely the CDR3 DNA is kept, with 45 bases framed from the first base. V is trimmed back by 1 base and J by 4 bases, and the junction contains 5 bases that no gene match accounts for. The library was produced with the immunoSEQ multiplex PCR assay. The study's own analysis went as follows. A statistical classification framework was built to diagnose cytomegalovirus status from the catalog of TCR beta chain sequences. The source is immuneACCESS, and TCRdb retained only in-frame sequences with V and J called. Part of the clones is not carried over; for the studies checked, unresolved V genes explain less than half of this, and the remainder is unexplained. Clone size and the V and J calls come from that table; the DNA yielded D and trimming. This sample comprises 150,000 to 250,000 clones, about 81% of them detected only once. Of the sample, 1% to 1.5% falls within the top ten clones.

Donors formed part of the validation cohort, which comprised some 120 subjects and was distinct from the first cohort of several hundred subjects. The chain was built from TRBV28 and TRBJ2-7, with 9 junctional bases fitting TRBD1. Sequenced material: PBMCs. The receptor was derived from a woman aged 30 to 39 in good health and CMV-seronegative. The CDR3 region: CASSLLTGGTYEQYF. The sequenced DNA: TGTGCCAGCAGTTTATTGACAGGGGGTACTTACGAGCAGTACTTC.